Presented here are 30 T cell receptor beta chains from one specimen sequenced in a study of regulatory T cells in long-lasting Graves disease. Arm-PCR of CDR3 regions with iRepertoire HTBI primers generated TCR beta libraries. Using its own MiXCR run on the multiplex PCR reads, TCRdb lists one record per CDR3 protein. The repertoire holds fewer than 550,000 distinct CDR3 sequences, with 15% to 20% as singletons. Described time point: newly diagnosed GD, antithyroid drugs for less than 3 months. PBMC RNA was the source of the TCR library. The same data also went into a second study, on T cells in Graves' hyperthyroidism and ophthalmopathy.

Sample: peripheral blood mononuclear cells (PBMCs), taken at new diagnosis, from a patient treated with antithyroid drugs. The origin of the receptors is a woman aged 35 to 60 with Graves disease.

The chain joins TRBV3-1 to TRBJ2-6; D is perhaps TRBD1 (5 bases). This CDR3 region has 15 residues. The germline gives CDR1 LGHDT, CDR2 YNNKEL (reference sequence). Trimming removed 5 bases at V and 3 bases at J, with 11 bases between. The CDR3 DNA follows: TGTGCCAGCAGCTCTCAGGGTGTTGGGGCCAACGTCCTGACTTTC. It translates to CASSSQGVGANVLTF.

This clonotype was counted ten times or more. This rearrangement joins TRBV10-3 to TRBJ2-2; 8 nucleotides align to TRBD2. The germline V gene encodes CDR1 ENHRY and CDR2 SYGVKD. This CDR3 is 16 amino acids long. V was pared by 3 bases and J by 2 bases, with 5 bases of the junction left unmatched. The DNA for the CDR3 is TGTGCCATCAGTGAACAAGCGGGGGCCAACACCGGGGAGCTGTTTTTT. Translated: CAISEQAGANTGELFF.

This rearrangement joins TRBV13 to TRBJ2-7; D possibly corresponds to TRBD1 (5 bases). The V end lost 4 bases, the J end lost 2 bases, and 12 bases lay between the germline ends. Germline V gene sequence: CDR1 PRHDT, CDR2 FYEKMQ (reference sequence). CDR3 length equals 14 residues. CDR3 nucleotides: TGTGCCAGCAGCTCAGGGATTCGTGCCTACGAGCAGTACTTC. Residues: CASSSGIRAYEQYF.

This clonotype was observed a few times. The chain uses TRBV27 and TRBJ2-1; D unresolved. The CDR3 totals 13 residues. The germline gives CDR1 MNHEY, CDR2 SMNVEV (reference sequence). V was cut by 0 bases and J by 9 bases, with 9 bases left in between. CDR3 residues: CASSLSGSGEQFF. In DNA form, the CDR3 reads TGTGCCAGCAGTTTATCAGGGTCGGGTGAGCAGTTCTTC.

This clonotype was recorded many times. The chain employs TRBV18 and TRBJ2-1; 7 nucleotides agree with TRBD2. The CDR3 is 15 residues long. The J segment lost 6 bases and the V segment lost 5 bases, leaving 10 bases of the junction unmatched. The germline CDR1 and CDR2 sequences are KGHSH and LQKENI. Written as DNA, the CDR3 is TGTGCCAGCTCAATGGGACTAAGGGGAGTCAATGAGCAGTTCTTC. This codes for CASSMGLRGVNEQFF.

This clonotype occurred many times. The chain links TRBV3-1 to TRBJ2-1, with 9 bases fitting TRBD1. Germline V gene data show CDR1 as LGHDT and CDR2 as YNNKEL (reference sequence). V shed 0 bases, J shed 8 bases, and the junction held 5 bases outside the gene matches. The CDR3 runs to 15 residues. CDR3 nucleotides: TGTGCCAGCAGCCAAGAGGGGACAGGGATCTATGAGCAGTTCTTC. It codes for CASSQEGTGIYEQFF.

This clonotype has a count of ten or more. V and J are TRBV30 and TRBJ1-1; tentatively, D is TRBD1 (5 bases). The CDR3 is 12 amino acids. Germline loops: CDR1 GTSNPN, CDR2 SVGIG (reference sequence). V was pared by 2 bases and J by 7 bases, with 11 bases between. CDR3 bases: TGTGCCTGGAGTATTGGGGACGTTGAAGCTTTCTTT. The encoded protein is CAWSIGDVEAFF.

The chain combines TRBV10-3 with TRBJ2-2; D not resolved. The V end lost 0 bases, the J end lost 0 bases, and 8 bases lay between the germline ends. CDR3 size: 16 residues. CDR1 and CDR2 (germline): ENHRY, SYGVKD. CDR3 DNA sequence: TGTGCCATCAGTGAGTCTCAACATGCGAACACCGGGGAGCTGTTTTTT. This translates into CAISESQHANTGELFF.

At least ten counts were recorded for this clonotype. The chain is built from TRBV2 and TRBJ2-1; the D is unclear. Germline CDR1 SNHLY, CDR2 FYNNEI. Trimming stripped 6 bases from V and 0 bases from J, with 12 bases between. The CDR3 is 15 amino acids. The CDR3 loop reads CASRDLGLSYNEQFF. The CDR3 DNA is TGTGCCAGCAGGGACCTGGGCCTCTCCTACAATGAGCAGTTCTTC.

This clonotype was counted between two and nine times. This rearrangement joins TRBV30 to TRBJ2-7; 7 nucleotides agree with TRBD2. From germline, CDR1 is GTSNPN and CDR2 SVGIG (reference sequence). The CDR3 runs to 14 residues. Trimming at V came to 5 bases and at J to 0 bases, leaving 7 bases not matched to a gene. The chain's CDR3 is CAWGVGGSSYEQYF. The DNA for the CDR3 is TGTGCCTGGGGAGTCGGGGGGAGCTCCTACGAGCAGTACTTC.

The chain has TRBV12-3 or TRBV12-4 and TRBJ1-5, with D possibly TRBD1 on 5 matching bases. The V end was cut by 5 bases, the J end by 0 bases, with 11 bases between. The CDR3 is made up of 15 amino acids. The CDR3 sequence: CASSRDAYSNQPQHF. CDR3 nucleotide sequence: TGTGCCAGCAGTCGGGACGCCTATAGCAATCAGCCCCAGCATTTT.

This clonotype was seen a few times. The gene calls are TRBV6-2 or TRBV6-3 and TRBJ2-1; the D is unclear. Trimming took off 5 bases at V and 5 bases at J, with 10 bases between the two ends. Per germline, CDR1 MNHEY and CDR2 SVGEGT. This CDR3 is built from 13 residues. The CDR3 is CASSEGNHNEQFF. The CDR3 DNA sequence: TGTGCCAGCAGTGAAGGAAACCACAATGAGCAGTTCTTC.

This clonotype was seen more than once but under ten times. The rearrangement uses TRBV3-1 and TRBJ2-1, with D perhaps matching TRBD1 or TRBD2 (6 bases each). In germline, CDR1 is LGHDT, CDR2 YNNKEL (reference sequence). Trimming left V 9 bases short and J 8 bases short, with 17 bases between. There are 13 residues in the CDR3. The CDR3 loop is CASTGSREYEQFF. CDR3 DNA sequence: TGTGCCAGTACAGGGAGCCGGGAGTATGAGCAGTTCTTC.

This clonotype was counted at least ten times. The chain employs TRBV3-1 and TRBJ2-1; 7 bases are a match to TRBD1. From germline, CDR1 is LGHDT and CDR2 YNNKEL (reference sequence). This CDR3 region has 12 residues. V trimming: 2 bases; J trimming: 12 bases; junction bases outside the gene matches: 4. DNA for the CDR3: TGTGCCAGCAGCCAACGGCCAGGGGGGCAGTTCTTC. Encoded protein: CASSQRPGGQFF.

This clonotype was observed many times. The chain is built from TRBV5-1 and TRBJ2-1; 10 nucleotides align to TRBD1. Germline values: CDR1 SGHRS, CDR2 YFSETQ. CDR3 length: 15 amino acids. Trimming cost V 4 bases and J 3 bases; bases outside gene matches: 4. CDR3 amino acids: CASSLTGGDYNEQFF. CDR3 coding DNA: TGCGCCAGCAGCCTGACAGGGGGCGACTACAATGAGCAGTTCTTC.

This clonotype was seen many times. V and J are TRBV7-2 and TRBJ1-5, with D maybe TRBD1 (6 bases). V was trimmed by 0 bases and J by 3 bases, leaving 12 bases between them. The CDR3 totals 16 residues. Germline CDR1 reads SGHTA; CDR2 reads FQGNSA. The CDR3 DNA follows: TGTGCCAGCAGCTTAGCCGGGGGGGCATTCAATCAGCCCCAGCATTTT. Translated, it gives CASSLAGGAFNQPQHF.

This clonotype was found many times. The J gene is TRBJ1-6, the V gene TRBV3-1; D gene uncertain. Trimming removed 4 bases from V and 0 bases from J, with 13 bases in between. Germline V lookup: CDR1 LGHDT, CDR2 YNNKEL (reference sequence). The CDR3 has 17 amino acids. The CDR3 DNA follows: TGTGCCAGCAGCCTTTGGCCGGAGAGCTCCTATAATTCACCCCTCCACTTT. Its protein is CASSLWPESSYNSPLHF.

In this sample, this clonotype turned up many times. The chain recombines TRBV12-3 or TRBV12-4 with TRBJ2-1, with 13 positions matching TRBD2. The CDR3 is 16 residues long. V shed 3 bases and J 7 bases; nucleotides not matched to a gene: 6. The CDR3 DNA follows: TGTGCCAGCAGTTTCTCACTAGCGGGGGGGCGTAATGAGCAGTTCTTC. Translating it yields CASSFSLAGGRNEQFF.

The sample holds a few counts of this clonotype. V is TRBV7-8 and J is TRBJ2-3, with D possibly being TRBD2 (5 bases). V lost 4 bases and J 9 bases, leaving 11 bases between the germline ends. The CDR3 loop spans 12 amino acids. CDR1 is SGHVS and CDR2 is FQNEAQ in the germline V gene. The DNA of the CDR3 is TGTGCCAGCAGCTCTCCCGGGGTCACGCAGTATTTT. Protein: CASSSPGVTQYF.

This chain joins TRBV11-2 and TRBJ2-2; D is uncertain. Germline assignment: CDR1 SGHAT and CDR2 FQNNGV. Between the trimmed V and J ends, which lost 5 bases and 1 base, there was a span of 14 bases. This CDR3 spans 16 amino acids. CDR3 residues: CASSLQPSRNTGELFF. The DNA for the CDR3 is TGTGCCAGCAGCCTACAACCTAGTAGGAACACCGGGGAGCTGTTTTTT.

This sequence joins TRBV6-5 and TRBJ1-2; the match to TRBD1 covers 7 bases. The CDR3 consists of 14 residues. V shed 2 bases and J 4 bases; nucleotides not matched to a gene: 4. Germline values: CDR1 MNHEY, CDR2 SVGAGI. CDR3 nucleotide sequence: TGTGCCAGCAGTTACGGGGCAGGGGGCTATGGCTACACCTTC. It translates to CASSYGAGGYGYTF.

Comment on this clonotype: At one boundary the junction diverges from the germline segment, which might be a read error. The chain joins TRBV2 to TRBJ2-7; 12 nucleotides line up with TRBD2. The CDR3 loop spans 13 amino acids. The germline gives CDR1 SNHLY, CDR2 FYNNEI. This CDR3 reads CASSSGLAGSEVF. CDR3 DNA sequence: TGTGCCAGCAGTTCCGGACTAGCGGGATCTGAAGTGTTC.

This clonotype has a count of ten or more. The genes are TRBV10-3 and TRBJ2-1, with D possibly being TRBD1 (7 bases). V lost 6 bases and J 1 base, leaving 13 bases between the germline ends. The CDR3 consists of 15 residues. The germline gives CDR1 ENHRY, CDR2 SYGVKD. DNA of the CDR3: TGTGCCATCAGCGTCGGGGGACAGTCCTACAATGAGCAGTTCTTC. Translation gives CAISVGGQSYNEQFF.

This clonotype came up a few times. The J gene is TRBJ1-6, the V gene TRBV12-3 or TRBV12-4; 7 nucleotides line up with TRBD1. J gave up 4 bases and V 6 bases, and 3 bases lay outside the gene matches. The CDR3 consists of 14 residues. DNA of the CDR3: TGTGCCAGCAGACCGGGACAGTATAATTCACCCCTCCACTTT. This translates into CASRPGQYNSPLHF.

The rearrangement links TRBV5-1 to TRBJ2-1; weak D call: TRBD2 (7 bases). CDR3 length: 13 residues. V gave up 0 bases and J gave up 11 bases, with 12 bases separating them. Germline assignment: CDR1 SGHRS and CDR2 YFSETQ. CDR3 residues: CASSLGGGQQQFF. CDR3 DNA: TGCGCCAGCAGCTTGGGGGGGGGCCAGCAGCAGTTCTTC.

This clonotype was seen at least ten times. The J gene is TRBJ2-5, the V gene TRBV11-2; 8 bases fit TRBD1. V gave up 5 bases and J gave up 6 bases; unmatched junction bases: 11. Germline V gene data show CDR1 as SGHAT and CDR2 as FQNNGV. The CDR3 is made up of 15 amino acids. This CDR3 is CASSTPQGASKTQYF. Here the CDR3 DNA reads TGTGCCAGCAGCACCCCCCAGGGGGCTTCGAAGACCCAGTACTTC.

This clonotype was observed at least ten times. This chain links TRBV30 with TRBJ2-1; 8 bases match TRBD1. The length of the CDR3 is 18 residues. V was clipped by 1 base and J by 4 bases; unmatched bases: 15. The V gene's germline CDR1 is GTSNPN and CDR2 SVGIG (reference sequence). Here the CDR3 reads CAWSDAKSGGYSYNEQFF. CDR3 DNA: TGTGCCTGGAGTGATGCTAAATCAGGGGGCTATAGTTACAATGAGCAGTTCTTC.

This clonotype appeared many times. This chain joins TRBV9 and TRBJ1-2, with 8 bases that match TRBD1. Unmatched junction bases numbered 5, after V lost 2 bases and J lost 2 bases. The CDR3 length is 15 residues. The germline gives CDR1 SGDLS, CDR2 YYNGEE. CDR3 coding DNA: TGTGCCAGCAGCGTCACAGGGGGGGGGAACTATGGCTACACCTTC. Its translation is CASSVTGGGNYGYTF.

This clonotype was observed at least ten times. The chain carries TRBV12-3 or TRBV12-4 and TRBJ2-7; tentatively, D is TRBD1 (6 bases). Trimming took off 5 bases at V and 9 bases at J, with 14 bases between the two ends. This CDR3 is 12 amino acids long. The CDR3: CASSPGQKRQYF. CDR3 bases: TGTGCCAGCAGTCCCGGACAGAAAAGGCAGTACTTC.

This clonotype was observed a handful of times. V gene TRBV27 combines with J gene TRBJ1-4; TRBD1 agrees at 8 bases. V shed 6 bases and J 8 bases; nucleotides not matched to a gene: 2. The length of the CDR3 is 12 residues. CDR1 and CDR2 from the germline V gene are MNHEY and SMNVEV (reference sequence). The CDR3 loop is CASSTGGEKLFF. For the CDR3, the DNA is TGTGCCAGCAGCACAGGGGGAGAAAAACTGTTTTTT.